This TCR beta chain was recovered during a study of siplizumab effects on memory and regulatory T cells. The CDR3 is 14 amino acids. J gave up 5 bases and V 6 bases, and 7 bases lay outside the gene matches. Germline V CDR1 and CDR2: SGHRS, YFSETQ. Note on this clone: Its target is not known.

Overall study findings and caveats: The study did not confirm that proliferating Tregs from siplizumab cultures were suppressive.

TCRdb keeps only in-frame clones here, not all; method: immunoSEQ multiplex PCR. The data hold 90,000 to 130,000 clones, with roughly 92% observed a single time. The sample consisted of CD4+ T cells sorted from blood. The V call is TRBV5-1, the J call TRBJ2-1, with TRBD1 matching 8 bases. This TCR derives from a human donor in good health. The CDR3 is CASTQGTGNNEQFF. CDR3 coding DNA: TGCGCCAGCACCCAGGGGACAGGCAACAATGAGCAGTTCTTC.